This passage covers 10 T cell receptor beta chains from one sample sequenced in a study of CD8 T cells in Susac syndrome. Random hexamers were used to reverse transcribe 0.5 to 1 ug of RNA. TCRdb analysed the immunoSEQ multiplex PCR reads with MiXCR anew, one entry per CDR3 protein. The repertoire includes approximately 230,000 distinct CDR3 sequences, 85% to 95% of them detected once, and around 0.072% sits in the top ten. The sample was CD4+ T cells from PBMCs. The receptors derive from a human donor with multiple sclerosis.

The gene calls are TRBV2 and TRBJ2-2; tentative D call: TRBD1 (5 bases). CDR1 SNHLY and CDR2 FYNNEI come from the germline V gene. The CDR3 length is 14 residues. Between the trimmed V and J ends, which lost 7 bases and 2 bases, there was a span of 11 bases. CDR3 DNA sequence: TGTGCCAGCAAAGGGGCGGAAAACACCGGGGAGCTGTTTTTT. It is translated as CASKGAENTGELFF.

The genes are TRBV9 and TRBJ2-7, with D possibly matching TRBD1 (6 bases). The CDR3 runs to 14 residues. Germline CDR1 is SGDLS and CDR2 is YYNGEE. V dropped 3 bases and J dropped 0 bases, with 10 bases sitting between them. CDR3 sequence reads: CASSASQGSYEQYF. Written as DNA, the CDR3 is TGTGCCAGCAGCGCCTCACAGGGCTCCTACGAGCAGTACTTC.

The CDR3 DNA is TGTGCCTGGAGTGGAAGACTAGCGGGGGAGAGATCTAGCACAGATACGCAGTATTTT. Residues: CAWSGRLAGERSSTDTQYF. The V call is TRBV30, the J call TRBJ2-3; the match to TRBD2 covers 12 bases. Germline assignment: CDR1 GTSNPN and CDR2 SVGIG (reference sequence). The length of the CDR3 is 19 residues. The junction had 11 bases not matched to a gene; V was cut back by 1 base and J by 0 bases.

The chain recombines TRBV15 with TRBJ2-6; 9 bases match TRBD2. Germline values: CDR1 LNHNV, CDR2 YYDKDF (reference sequence). V was clipped by 8 bases and J by 2 bases; unmatched bases: 7. There are 16 residues in the CDR3. CDR3 sequence reads: CATAGGGDAGANVLTF. DNA of the CDR3: TGTGCCACCGCGGGGGGGGGAGACGCTGGGGCCAACGTCCTGACTTTC.

The rearrangement links TRBV18 to TRBJ1-1; D is ambiguous. Trimming cost V 5 bases and J 3 bases, with 10 bases left between them. Looked up from germline, CDR1 is KGHSH and CDR2 is LQKENI. The CDR3 sequence is 13 residues long. The DNA for the CDR3 is TGTGCCAGCTCAACAAATGGGGACACTGAAGCTTTCTTT. It codes for CASSTNGDTEAFF.

The V and J genes are TRBV20-1 and TRBJ1-1; 8 positions match TRBD1. Trimming removed 3 bases from V and 5 bases from J; junction bases left unmatched: 5. CDR1 and CDR2 from the germline V gene are DFQATT and SNEGSKA (reference sequence). The CDR3 has 13 amino acids. The CDR3 coding sequence is TGCAGTGCTAGGGGACAGGTGATAACTGAAGCTTTCTTT. This codes for CSARGQVITEAFF.

This clonotype has only one observation. V is TRBV12-3 or TRBV12-4 and J is TRBJ2-7, with D unresolved. Trimming removed 3 bases at V and 3 bases at J, with 21 bases between. The CDR3 is 17 residues long. CDR3 residues: CASSLRIDAPKCYEQYV. The CDR3 region has the DNA TGTGCCAGCAGTTTGAGGATCGACGCTCCCAAATGCTACGAGCAGTACGTC.

The J gene is TRBJ1-5, the V gene TRBV5-6; tentative D call: TRBD1 (5 bases). Trimming shortened V by 6 bases and J by 0 bases, and 13 bases separated the two germline ends. The CDR3 is 15 residues long. CDR1 SGHDT and CDR2 YYEEEE come from the germline V gene. CDR3 sequence: CASTSWGLSNQPQHF. The CDR3 nucleotides are TGTGCCAGCACCTCCTGGGGACTTAGCAATCAGCCCCAGCATTTT. Combining the CDR3 with reference TRBV5-6 and TRBJ1-5 gives the whole variable domain DAGVTQSPTHLIKTRGQQVTLRCSPKSGHDTVSWYQQALGQGPQFIFQYYEEEERQRGNFPDRFSGHQFPNYSSELNVNALLLGDSALYLCASTSWGLSNQPQHFGDGTRLSIL.

The rearrangement uses TRBV11-2 and TRBJ2-7, with 8 bases matching TRBD1. Germline CDR1 reads SGHAT; CDR2 reads FQNNGV. The CDR3 consists of 15 residues. The J segment lost 2 bases and the V segment lost 8 bases, leaving 11 bases of the junction unmatched. In DNA form, the CDR3 reads TGTGCCAGCTCTCGACCCGGGACAGGCGCCTACGAGCAGTACGTC. Protein product: CASSRPGTGAYEQYV.

V and J are TRBV5-1 and TRBJ1-1, with D possibly TRBD1 on 5 matching bases. V gave up 0 bases and J gave up 7 bases, with 7 bases separating them. The CDR3 is made up of 12 amino acids. The germline gives CDR1 SGHRS, CDR2 YFSETQ. CDR3 residues: CASSLAGDEAFF. In DNA form, the CDR3 reads TGCGCCAGCAGCTTGGCGGGGGATGAAGCTTTCTTT.